This T cell receptor beta chain was profiled in a study of PD-L1 blockade in urothelial cancer. For the study at large: Patients' histories included 0 to 3 prior chemotherapy regimens. Per blood sample, T cells had a median of roughly 150,000.

Sequencing used immunoSEQ multiplex PCR; TCRdb keeps in-frame clones, though not all of them. Among fewer than 40,000 clones listed, around 90% were seen once. Trimming shortened V by 4 bases and J by 3 bases, and 3 bases separated the two germline ends. Looked up from germline, CDR1 is SGHRS and CDR2 is YFSETQ. This CDR3 comprises 11 residues. Pretreatment and on-treatment samples were taken, numbering 1 to 8 per patient. This clonotype was sampled from a man in his 70s with urothelial cancer. The V and J genes are TRBV5-1 and TRBJ2-3; D remains ambiguous. The source material was PBMCs, sampled around atezolizumab (anti-PD-L1) treatment. The CDR3 loop reads CASSITDTQYF. The CDR3 region has the DNA TGCGCCAGCAGCATAACAGATACGCAGTATTTT.